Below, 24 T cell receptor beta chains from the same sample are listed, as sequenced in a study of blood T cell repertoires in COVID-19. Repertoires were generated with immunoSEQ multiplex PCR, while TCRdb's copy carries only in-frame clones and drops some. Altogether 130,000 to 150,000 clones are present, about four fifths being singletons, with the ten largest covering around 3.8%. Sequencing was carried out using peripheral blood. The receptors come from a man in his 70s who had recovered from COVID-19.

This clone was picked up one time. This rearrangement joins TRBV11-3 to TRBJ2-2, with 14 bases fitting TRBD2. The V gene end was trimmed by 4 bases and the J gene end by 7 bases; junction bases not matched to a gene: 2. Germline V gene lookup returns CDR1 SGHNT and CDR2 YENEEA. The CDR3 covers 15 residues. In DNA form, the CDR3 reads TGTGCCAGCAGCTCGGGACTAGCGGGAGTCGGGGAGCTGTTTTTT. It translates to CASSSGLAGVGELFF.

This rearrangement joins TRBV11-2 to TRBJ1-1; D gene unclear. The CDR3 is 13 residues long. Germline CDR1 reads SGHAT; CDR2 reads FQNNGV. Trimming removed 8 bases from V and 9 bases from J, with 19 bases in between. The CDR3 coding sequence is TGTGCCAGCCAAGCGAGCTCGACGGGAAAAGCTTTCTTT. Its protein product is CASQASSTGKAFF.

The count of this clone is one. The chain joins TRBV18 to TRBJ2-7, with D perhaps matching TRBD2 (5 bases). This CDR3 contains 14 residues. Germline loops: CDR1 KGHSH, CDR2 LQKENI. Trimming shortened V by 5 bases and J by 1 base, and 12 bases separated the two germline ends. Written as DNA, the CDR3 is TGTGCCAGCTCATCTGGACTTTTTTCCTACGAGCAGTACTTC. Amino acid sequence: CASSSGLFSYEQYF.

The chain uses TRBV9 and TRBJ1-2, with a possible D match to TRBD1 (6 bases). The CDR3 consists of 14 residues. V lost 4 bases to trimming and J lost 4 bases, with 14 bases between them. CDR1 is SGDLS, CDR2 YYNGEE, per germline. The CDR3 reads CASSPTDSIYGYTF. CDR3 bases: TGTGCCAGCAGCCCGACGGACAGTATCTATGGCTACACCTTC.

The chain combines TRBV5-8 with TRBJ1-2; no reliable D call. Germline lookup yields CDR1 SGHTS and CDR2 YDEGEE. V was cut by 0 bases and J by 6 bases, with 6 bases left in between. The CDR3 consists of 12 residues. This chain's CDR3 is CASSLDLNGYTF. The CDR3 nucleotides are TGTGCCAGCAGCTTGGATTTAAATGGCTACACCTTC.

The CDR3 region is CASSLQGLAVGEQFF. CDR3 DNA sequence: TGTGCCAGCAGTTTACAGGGACTAGCAGTTGGTGAGCAGTTCTTC. The chain links TRBV27 to TRBJ2-1; 9 nucleotides match TRBD2. The CDR3 has 15 residues. Germline CDR1 MNHEY, CDR2 SMNVEV (reference sequence). After removal of 2 bases from V and 9 bases from J, the junction contained 8 bases not matched to a gene.

CDR3 nucleotides: TGTGCCAGCAGCCAAGTCACGGGAGGGGACGGCACCGGGGAGCTGTTTTTT. Amino acids: CASSQVTGGDGTGELFF. This rearrangement joins TRBV3-1 (or the pseudogene TRBV3-2) to TRBJ2-2, with TRBD2 identical over 8 bases. Trimming at V came to 1 base and at J to 4 bases, leaving 8 bases not matched to a gene. The CDR3 sequence is 17 residues long. The germline gives CDR1 LGHDT, CDR2 YNNKEL (reference sequence).

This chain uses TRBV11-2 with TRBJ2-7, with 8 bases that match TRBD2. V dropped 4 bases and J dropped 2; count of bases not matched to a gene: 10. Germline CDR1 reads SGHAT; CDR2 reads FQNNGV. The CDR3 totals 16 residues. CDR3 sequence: CASSYGGGRNTYEQYF. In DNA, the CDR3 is TGTGCCAGCAGCTACGGTGGCGGGAGGAACACCTACGAGCAGTACTTC. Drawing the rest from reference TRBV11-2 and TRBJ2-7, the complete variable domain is EAGVAQSPRYKIIEKRQSVAFWCNPISGHATLYWYQQILGQGPKLLIQFQNNGVVDDSQLPKDRFSAERLKGVDSTLKIQPAKLEDSAVYLCASSYGGGRNTYEQYFGPGTRLTVT.

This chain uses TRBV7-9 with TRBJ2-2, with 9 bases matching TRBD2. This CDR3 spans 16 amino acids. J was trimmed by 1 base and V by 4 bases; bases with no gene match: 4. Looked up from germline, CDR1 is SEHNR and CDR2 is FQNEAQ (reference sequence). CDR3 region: CASSSGTSRNTGELFF. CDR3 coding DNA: TGTGCCAGCAGCTCGGGGACTAGCCGGAACACCGGGGAGCTGTTTTTT.

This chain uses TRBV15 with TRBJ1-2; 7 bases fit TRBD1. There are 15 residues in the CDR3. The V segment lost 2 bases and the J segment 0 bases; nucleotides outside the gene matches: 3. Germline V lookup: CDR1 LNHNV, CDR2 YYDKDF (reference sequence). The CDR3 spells CATSRRQGANYGYTF. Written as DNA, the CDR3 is TGTGCCACCAGCAGAAGACAGGGAGCTAACTATGGCTACACCTTC.

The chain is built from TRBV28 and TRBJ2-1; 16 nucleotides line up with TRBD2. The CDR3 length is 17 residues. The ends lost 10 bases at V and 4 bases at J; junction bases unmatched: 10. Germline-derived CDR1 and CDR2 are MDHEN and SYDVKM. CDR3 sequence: CAISGTSGRAGYNEQFF. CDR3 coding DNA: TGTGCCATCTCCGGGACTAGCGGGAGGGCCGGATACAATGAGCAGTTCTTC.

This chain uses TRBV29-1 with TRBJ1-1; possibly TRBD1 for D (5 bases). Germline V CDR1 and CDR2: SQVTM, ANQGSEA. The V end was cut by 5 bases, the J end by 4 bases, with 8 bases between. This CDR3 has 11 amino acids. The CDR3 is CSVLQATEAFF. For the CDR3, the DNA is TGCAGCGTTTTACAGGCCACTGAAGCTTTCTTT.

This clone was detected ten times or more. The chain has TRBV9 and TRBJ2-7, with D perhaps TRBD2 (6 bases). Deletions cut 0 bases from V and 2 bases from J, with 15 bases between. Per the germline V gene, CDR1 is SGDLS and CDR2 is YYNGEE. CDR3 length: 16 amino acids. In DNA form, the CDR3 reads TGTGCCAGCAGCGTAGGTTCAGGCGGGATTCCCTACGAGCAGTACTTC. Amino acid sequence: CASSVGSGGIPYEQYF.

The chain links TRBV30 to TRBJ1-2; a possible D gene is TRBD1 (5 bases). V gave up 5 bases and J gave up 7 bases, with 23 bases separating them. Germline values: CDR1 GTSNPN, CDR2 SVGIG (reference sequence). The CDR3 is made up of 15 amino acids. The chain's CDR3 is CAWGQEGLLGLGYTF. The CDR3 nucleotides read TGTGCCTGGGGGCAGGAGGGGCTGCTGGGACTTGGCTACACCTTC. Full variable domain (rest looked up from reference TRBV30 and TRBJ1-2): SQTIHQWPATLVQPVGSPLSLECTVEGTSNPNLYWYRQAAGRGLQLLFYSVGIGQISSEVPQNLSASRPQDRQFILSSKKLLLSDSGFYLCAWGQEGLLGLGYTFGSGTRLTVV.

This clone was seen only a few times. CDR3: CASSQLPGTGGNTIYF. In DNA, the CDR3 is TGTGCCAGCAGCCAACTCCCCGGGACAGGGGGAAACACCATATATTTT. The genes are TRBV3-1 (or the pseudogene TRBV3-2) and TRBJ1-3; 9 nucleotides agree with TRBD1. From germline, CDR1 is LGHDT and CDR2 YNNKEL (reference sequence). V dropped 2 bases and J dropped 4; count of bases not matched to a gene: 6. This CDR3 is 16 amino acids long.

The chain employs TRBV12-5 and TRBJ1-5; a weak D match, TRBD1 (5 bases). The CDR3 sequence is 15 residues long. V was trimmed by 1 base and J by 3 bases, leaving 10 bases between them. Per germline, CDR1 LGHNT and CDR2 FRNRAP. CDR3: CASGLGQSINQPQHF. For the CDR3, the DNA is TGTGCTAGTGGTTTGGGACAGTCAATCAATCAGCCCCAGCATTTT.

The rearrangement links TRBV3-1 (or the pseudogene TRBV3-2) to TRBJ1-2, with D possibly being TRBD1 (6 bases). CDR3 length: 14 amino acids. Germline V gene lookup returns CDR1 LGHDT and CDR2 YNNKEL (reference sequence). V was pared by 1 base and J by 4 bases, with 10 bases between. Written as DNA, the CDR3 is TGTGCCAGCAGCCAAGTGGGGGCGTCCTATGGCTACACCTTC. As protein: CASSQVGASYGYTF.

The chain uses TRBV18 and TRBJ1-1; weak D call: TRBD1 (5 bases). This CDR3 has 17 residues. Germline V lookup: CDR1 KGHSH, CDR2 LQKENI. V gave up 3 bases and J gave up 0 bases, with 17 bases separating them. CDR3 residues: CASSPGMGRNMNTEAFF. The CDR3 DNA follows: TGTGCCAGCTCACCGGGTATGGGGCGCAACATGAACACTGAAGCTTTCTTT.

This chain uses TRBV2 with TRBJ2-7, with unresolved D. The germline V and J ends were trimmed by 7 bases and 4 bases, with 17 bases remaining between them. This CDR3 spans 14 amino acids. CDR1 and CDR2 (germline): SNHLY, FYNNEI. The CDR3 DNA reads TGTGCCAGCATGACCAGCCCGAGGCATTACGAGCAGTACTTC. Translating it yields CASMTSPRHYEQYF. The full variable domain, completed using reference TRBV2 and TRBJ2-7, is EPEVTQTPSHQVTQMGQEVILRCVPISNHLYFYWYRQILGQKVEFLVSFYNNEISEKSEIFDDQFSVERPDGSNFTLKIRSTKLEDSAMYFCASMTSPRHYEQYFGPGTRLTVT.

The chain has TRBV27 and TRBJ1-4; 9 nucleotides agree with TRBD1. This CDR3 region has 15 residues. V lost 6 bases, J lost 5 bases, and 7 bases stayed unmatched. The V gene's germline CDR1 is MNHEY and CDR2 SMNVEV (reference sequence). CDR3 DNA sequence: TGTGCCAGCAGCCTCGCGGGACAGGGCAATGAAAAACTGTTTTTT. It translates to CASSLAGQGNEKLFF.

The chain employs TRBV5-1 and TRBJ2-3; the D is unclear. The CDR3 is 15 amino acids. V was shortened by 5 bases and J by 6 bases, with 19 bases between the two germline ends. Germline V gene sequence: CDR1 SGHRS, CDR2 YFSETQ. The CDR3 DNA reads TGCGCCAGCAGTAAGCAGGCTTATGTTACGGATACGCAGTATTTT. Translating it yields CASSKQAYVTDTQYF.

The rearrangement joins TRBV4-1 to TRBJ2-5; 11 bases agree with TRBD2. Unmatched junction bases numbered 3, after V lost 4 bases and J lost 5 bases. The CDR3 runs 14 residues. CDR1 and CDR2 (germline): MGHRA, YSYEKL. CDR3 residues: CASSPGLADETQYF. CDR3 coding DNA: TGCGCCAGCAGCCCGGGACTAGCGGACGAGACCCAGTACTTC.

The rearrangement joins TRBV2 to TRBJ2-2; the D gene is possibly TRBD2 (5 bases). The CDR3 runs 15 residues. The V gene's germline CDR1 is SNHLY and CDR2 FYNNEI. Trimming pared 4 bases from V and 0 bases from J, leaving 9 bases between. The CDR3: CASSVSGTNTGELFF. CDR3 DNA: TGTGCCAGCAGTGTCTCCGGGACGAACACCGGGGAGCTGTTTTTT.

The CDR3 sequence: CASSPRGSATNTEAFF. The CDR3 coding sequence is TGCGCCAGCAGCCCTCGGGGATCAGCGACGAACACTGAAGCTTTCTTT. The rearrangement links TRBV5-1 to TRBJ1-1; D gene uncertain. The CDR3 is made up of 16 amino acids. Per germline, CDR1 SGHRS and CDR2 YFSETQ. Trimming pared 4 bases from V and 1 base from J, leaving 17 bases between.